Listed below are T cell receptor beta chains from one sample, sequenced in a study of blood T cell repertoires in COVID-19. Method: immunoSEQ multiplex PCR; TCRdb's copy keeps in-frame clones and lacks some. The sample consists of about 240,000 clones, more than 70% of them appearing once. The sample consisted of peripheral blood. Receptor source: a woman in her 40s who had recovered from COVID-19. The conserved cysteine and the conserved F or W are not part of the CDR3 here. D genes are given only for firm matches.

d_gene: -
v_gene: TRBV5-4
CDR3aa: ASSLPTSLAYEQY

d_gene: -
v_gene: TRBV27
CDR3aa: ASSPPGGGTDLGYGYT

d_gene: TRBD1
v_gene: TRBV7-9
CDR3aa: ASSPNGGQGWKNTEAF

d_gene: -
v_gene: TRBV19
CDR3aa: ASTPGVLAANYEQY

d_gene: -
v_gene: TRBV29-1
CDR3aa: SATGFGQPQH

d_gene: -
v_gene: TRBV30
CDR3aa: AWSFNNEQF

d_gene: -
v_gene: TRBV6-1
CDR3aa: ASSEDGARGGLF

d_gene: TRBD2
v_gene: TRBV5-4
CDR3aa: ASSLGLAALISTDTQY

d_gene: TRBD1
v_gene: TRBV5-1
CDR3aa: ASTPGTADNSPLH

d_gene: -
v_gene: TRBV5-1
CDR3aa: ASSLVAGLVGTEAF

d_gene: TRBD1
v_gene: TRBV7-2
CDR3aa: ASGVDRGAMNTEAF

d_gene: TRBD2
v_gene: TRBV9
CDR3aa: ASSVGTSLTNEQF

d_gene: -
v_gene: TRBV9
CDR3aa: ASSVGGGSGELF

d_gene: -
v_gene: TRBV11-2
CDR3aa: ASSLVALRTPGGYT

d_gene: TRBD2
v_gene: TRBV28
CDR3aa: ASSLLAGEARDNEQF

d_gene: TRBD2
v_gene: TRBV10-3
CDR3aa: AIRPGLAGGTQY

d_gene: TRBD1
v_gene: TRBV3-1/TRBV3-2
CDR3aa: ASSLGQQSNQPQH

d_gene: -
v_gene: TRBV5-1
CDR3aa: ASSFGPRETQY

d_gene: TRBD2
v_gene: TRBV7-2
CDR3aa: ASSRGLAEGNNEQF

d_gene: -
v_gene: TRBV6-5
CDR3aa: ASSGGRSGNTIY

d_gene: -
v_gene: TRBV9
CDR3aa: ASGRGTEAF

d_gene: -
v_gene: TRBV29-1
CDR3aa: SAVQGAGGGYT

d_gene: -
v_gene: TRBV7-2
CDR3aa: ASSLIGGNEQY

d_gene: -
v_gene: TRBV7-9
CDR3aa: ASSLGQNNQPQH

d_gene: TRBD1
v_gene: TRBV4-3
CDR3aa: ASSQRGTGPGNTIY

d_gene: -
v_gene: TRBV4-1
CDR3aa: ASSRGVRQY

d_gene: TRBD2
v_gene: TRBV19
CDR3aa: ASSIGGRANEQF

d_gene: TRBD1
v_gene: TRBV27
CDR3aa: ASRPGTGGYEQY

d_gene: TRBD1
v_gene: TRBV10-3
CDR3aa: ATTGTGAGQTGELF

d_gene: -
v_gene: TRBV5-1
CDR3aa: ASSFRAGSTGELF

d_gene: -
v_gene: TRBV5-4
CDR3aa: ASSWGEGGRTEAF

d_gene: -
v_gene: TRBV6-5
CDR3aa: ATAGPLLYEQY

d_gene: TRBD2
v_gene: TRBV7-2
CDR3aa: ASSLGVSGAPI

d_gene: -
v_gene: TRBV27
CDR3aa: ASSWRHESYEQY

d_gene: -
v_gene: TRBV7-2
CDR3aa: ASSGPGAGSPSSYGYT

d_gene: TRBD1
v_gene: TRBV4-2
CDR3aa: ASSQTGGQETQY

d_gene: TRBD1
v_gene: TRBV3-1/TRBV3-2
CDR3aa: ASGPGQSPEAF

d_gene: TRBD1
v_gene: TRBV3-1/TRBV3-2
CDR3aa: ASSPRTGGYT

d_gene: -
v_gene: TRBV5-1
CDR3aa: ASSPRGAGELF

d_gene: TRBD1
v_gene: TRBV11-1
CDR3aa: ASSVDRLYGYT

d_gene: -
v_gene: TRBV11-2
CDR3aa: ASSRGGQGQNEQF

d_gene: -
v_gene: TRBV19
CDR3aa: ASSMSVEYGYT

d_gene: TRBD2
v_gene: TRBV6-2/TRBV6-3
CDR3aa: ASSPGLAGIYNEQF

d_gene: -
v_gene: TRBV12-3/TRBV12-4
CDR3aa: ASSLKGDTEAF

d_gene: -
v_gene: TRBV30
CDR3aa: AWSVPTRRGEQF

d_gene: -
v_gene: TRBV7-2
CDR3aa: ASRGMGPHEAF

d_gene: -
v_gene: TRBV7-9
CDR3aa: ASSPGRDTQY

d_gene: TRBD1
v_gene: TRBV6-6
CDR3aa: ASSYRGQVRGYT

d_gene: TRBD1
v_gene: TRBV7-2
CDR3aa: ASSYISAWTGSNNSPLH